This is a list of T cell receptor beta chains from one sample in a study of T cell responses to AZD1222 COVID-19 vaccine. TCRdb keeps only in-frame clones here, not all; method: immunoSEQ multiplex PCR. The table records approximately 190,000 clones, roughly 92% of them present only once. Sample: peripheral blood, taken on day 0 of AZD1222 vaccination. The receptors were sampled from an adult in good health. Each CDR3 is given with its conserved first and last residue. The D gene is left open where the match is weak. Size is omitted from some rows. Given values are once, few, many or a class for expanded clones.

CDR3 length: 12; V gene: TRBV3-1/TRBV3-2; D gene: NA; clone size: NA; J gene: TRBJ1-1; CDR3 protein: CASSFLNTEAFF; CDR3 DNA: TGTGCCAGCAGCTTTCTGAACACTGAAGCTTTCTTT
CDR3 length: 16; V gene: TRBV19; D gene: NA; clone size: NA; J gene: TRBJ1-5; CDR3 protein: CASSTLQIASNQPQHF; CDR3 DNA: TGTGCCAGTAGTACCCTACAGATAGCTAGCAATCAGCCCCAGCATTTT
CDR3 length: 16; V gene: TRBV9; D gene: NA; clone size: NA; J gene: TRBJ1-1; CDR3 protein: CASSPLLKGQYTEAFF; CDR3 DNA: TGTGCCAGCAGCCCCCTCCTGAAGGGGCAGTACACTGAAGCTTTCTTT
CDR3 length: 13; V gene: TRBV11-2; D gene: NA; clone size: NA; J gene: TRBJ2-1; CDR3 protein: CASSWTEYNEQFF; CDR3 DNA: TGTGCCAGCAGCTGGACAGAGTACAATGAGCAGTTCTTC
CDR3 length: 15; V gene: TRBV7-2; D gene: NA; clone size: NA; J gene: TRBJ1-3; CDR3 protein: CASSLEAGQINTIYF; CDR3 DNA: TGTGCCAGCAGCTTAGAGGCCGGACAGATAAACACCATATATTTT
CDR3 length: 19; V gene: TRBV6-2/TRBV6-3; D gene: TRBD2; clone size: NA; J gene: TRBJ2-7; CDR3 protein: CASSYSRASGGLSSYEQYF; CDR3 DNA: TGTGCCAGCAGTTACTCCCGGGCTAGCGGGGGGCTCAGCTCCTACGAGCAGTACTTC
CDR3 length: 19; V gene: TRBV4-1; D gene: NA; clone size: NA; J gene: TRBJ1-5; CDR3 protein: CASSQDPGSNLYGNQPQHF; CDR3 DNA: TGCGCCAGCAGCCAAGATCCGGGCAGTAACCTATACGGCAATCAGCCCCAGCATTTT
CDR3 length: 14; V gene: TRBV10-3; D gene: NA; clone size: NA; J gene: TRBJ1-6; CDR3 protein: CAISESGYNSPLHF; CDR3 DNA: TGTGCCATCAGTGAGTCAGGCTATAATTCACCCCTCCACTTT
CDR3 length: 14; V gene: TRBV19; D gene: NA; clone size: NA; J gene: TRBJ2-2; CDR3 protein: CASIASWGTGELFF; CDR3 DNA: TGTGCCAGTATTGCTAGCTGGGGCACCGGGGAGCTGTTTTTT
CDR3 length: 15; V gene: TRBV28; D gene: NA; clone size: NA; J gene: TRBJ1-3; CDR3 protein: CASRPPGSSGNTIYF; CDR3 DNA: TGTGCCAGCAGGCCCCCTGGCAGCTCTGGAAACACCATATATTTT
CDR3 length: 13; V gene: TRBV5-4; D gene: NA; clone size: NA; J gene: TRBJ1-2; CDR3 protein: CASSSPGPYGYTF; CDR3 DNA: TGTGCCAGCAGCAGCCCAGGGCCCTATGGCTACACCTTC
CDR3 length: 14; V gene: TRBV28; D gene: NA; clone size: NA; J gene: TRBJ1-1; CDR3 protein: CASFAAVPNTEAFF; CDR3 DNA: TGTGCCAGCTTTGCGGCAGTGCCGAACACTGAAGCTTTCTTT
CDR3 length: 15; V gene: TRBV27; D gene: NA; clone size: once; J gene: TRBJ2-7; CDR3 protein: CASSLLSGLSYEQYF; CDR3 DNA: TGTGCCAGCAGTCTCTTATCGGGTCTCTCCTACGAGCAGTACTTC
CDR3 length: 14; V gene: TRBV7-2; D gene: TRBD1; clone size: NA; J gene: TRBJ2-7; CDR3 protein: CASSTQTGSYEQYF; CDR3 DNA: TGTGCCAGCAGCACACAGACAGGGTCCTACGAGCAGTACTTC
CDR3 length: 16; V gene: TRBV4-3; D gene: TRBD1; clone size: NA; J gene: TRBJ1-3; CDR3 protein: CASSQDGGGQWNTIYF; CDR3 DNA: TGCGCCAGCAGCCAAGATGGAGGGGGACAGTGGAACACCATATATTTT
CDR3 length: 14; V gene: TRBV11-2; D gene: NA; clone size: NA; J gene: TRBJ1-6; CDR3 protein: CATQGHADNSPLHF; CDR3 DNA: TGTGCCACCCAGGGACACGCGGATAATTCACCCCTCCACTTT